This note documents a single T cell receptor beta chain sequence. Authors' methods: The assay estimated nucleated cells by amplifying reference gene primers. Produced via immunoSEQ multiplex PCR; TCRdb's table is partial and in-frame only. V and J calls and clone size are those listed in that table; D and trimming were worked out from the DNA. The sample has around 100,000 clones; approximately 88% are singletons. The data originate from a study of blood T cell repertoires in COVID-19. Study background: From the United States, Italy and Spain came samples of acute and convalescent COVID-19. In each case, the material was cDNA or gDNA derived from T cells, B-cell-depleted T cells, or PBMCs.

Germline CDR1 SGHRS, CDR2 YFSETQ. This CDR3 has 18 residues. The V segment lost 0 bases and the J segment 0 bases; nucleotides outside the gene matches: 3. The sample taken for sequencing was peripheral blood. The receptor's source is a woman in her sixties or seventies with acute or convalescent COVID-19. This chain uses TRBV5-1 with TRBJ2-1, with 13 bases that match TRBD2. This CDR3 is CASSLVTSGGSSYNEQFF. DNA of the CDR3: TGCGCCAGCAGCTTGGTGACTAGCGGGGGGAGCTCCTACAATGAGCAGTTCTTC.